The 2 T cell receptor beta chains listed next were all sequenced from one sample in a study of graft-versus-host responses after intestinal transplantation. Clones were sequenced by immunoSEQ multiplex PCR, and TCRdb holds only the in-frame ones, with some missing. There are about 90,000 clones in the sample; around 93% occur only once, and 1.1% lies in the top ten. Antigens for these TCRs are unknown. Here the sequenced sample was unstimulated CD8+ T cells sorted from spleen or lymph node cells, taken before transplant. All receptors come from a human donor who was the organ donor for an intestinal transplant.

This clone has more than one count but fewer than ten. The rearrangement links TRBV13 to TRBJ2-3, with TRBD2 matching over 13 bases. CDR1 is PRHDT and CDR2 is FYEKMQ in the germline V gene (reference sequence). CDR3 length: 15 amino acids. With V trimmed by 3 bases and J by 8 bases, 5 bases remained unmatched. The CDR3: CASSLLGLAGLTQYF. CDR3 DNA: TGTGCCAGCAGCTTGTTGGGACTAGCGGGGCTTACGCAGTATTTT.

The chain has TRBV9 and TRBJ2-7, with D tentatively TRBD2 (6 bases). This CDR3 contains 14 residues. Between the trimmed V and J ends, which lost 4 bases and 4 bases, there was a span of 15 bases. Germline loops: CDR1 SGDLS, CDR2 YYNGEE. CDR3 in amino acids: CASSPGGLSYEQYF. CDR3 DNA sequence: TGTGCCAGCAGCCCCGGCGGACTAAGTTACGAGCAGTACTTC.